This record looks at one TCR beta chain sequence and its context. Its antigen is still unknown. Qualities for individual bases were not recorded, and no much larger clone is one base off. The data were taken from a study of blood T cell repertoires in COVID-19 (dated by TCRdb to 2020 to 2021). A note on the overall study: The collaborator samples originated in the United States, Italy and Spain and spanned the acute and convalescent phases of COVID-19. Where available, HLA class I and class II types were taken from metadata supplied by the sample provider and were not determined by assay-based typing. The material from the prospective study consisted of cDNA or gDNA derived from T cells, B-cell-depleted T cells, or PBMCs. Sample metadata almost always included a de-identified subject ID, COVID-19 status, age in years and sex. Samples were obtained from the ongoing ImmuneRACE study (first 160 participants) and from approximately 1,200 subjects provided by 6 global collaborators. A freely available public database, intended as a resource for researchers studying the immune response to SARS-CoV-2, is where the repertoires were released. The dataset comprised deeply sampled blood TCRbeta repertoires from subjects exposed to, actively infected with, or recovered from COVID-19. Paper-wide results and their limitations: The amount of clinical and demographic metadata varied by source and participant and was provided uncurated.

Each collaborating institution followed its own protocols to collect whole blood in K2EDTA tubes. For TCRbeta analysis, collaborator samples were shipped as frozen whole blood, as isolated PBMCs, or as DNA extracted from either sample type. Trimming leaves V shorter by 5 bases and J shorter by 9 bases, with the junction holding 12 bases beyond the gene matches. The CDR3 measures 17 amino acids from cysteine to phenylalanine. The sequence is cut down to CDR3 DNA, 51 bases in frame from base 1. In the germline V gene (reference sequence), CDR1 corresponds to MNHEY and CDR2 to SMNVEV. TCRbeta CDR3 regions were amplified from genomic DNA using the immunoSEQ Assay, a bias-controlled multiplex PCR. In the paper's pipeline: Nucleated cell counts per sample were estimated from amplification of reference gene primers within the assay. Sequence reads were collapsed and filtered to measure the absolute abundance of every unique TCRbeta CDR3 rearrangement. For each sample, productive Simpson clonality was calculated by taking the square root of Simpson's diversity index across productive rearrangements. TCRdb mirrors the immuneACCESS table, restricted to in-frame sequences. Some clones are absent from its copies; in checked studies, under half trace to an unresolved V gene, and the reason for the others is unknown. V and J calls and clone size come straight from that table; D and trimming were deduced from the DNA. The sample table contains 150,000 or so clones; only one count was recorded for approximately 84% of them. The ten largest clones add up to 3.5% to 4.5% of the sample.

The sequence came from a woman aged 60-70 years with acute or convalescent COVID-19. The sequencing sample was made of peripheral blood. The chain employs TRBV27 and TRBJ2-1, with 14 bases aligning to TRBD2. The CDR3 here reads CASSPPPGLAGVVEQFF. The sequence in DNA is TGTGCCAGCAGTCCCCCACCGGGACTAGCGGGAGTGGTTGAGCAGTTCTTC.